A single sample gave rise to the 7 T cell receptor beta chains below, sequenced in a study of T cells after yellow fever vaccination. TCRdb fed the 5' RACE reads into MiXCR, producing one record per CDR3 protein. The table lists hundreds of thousands of distinct CDR3 sequences, about 12% of them singletons. Sequenced here: PBMCs, sampled on the day of the yellow fever booster vaccination. These receptors were collected from a man younger than 40 who received the YFV17D yellow fever vaccine.

This clonotype was recorded a few times. V gene TRBV4-3 combines with J gene TRBJ2-1; TRBD1 aligns across 7 bases. The CDR3 sequence is 14 residues long. Germline V gene data show CDR1 as LGHNA and CDR2 as YSLEER. Trimming at V came to 3 bases and at J to 9 bases, leaving 8 bases not matched to a gene. The CDR3 DNA reads as TGCGCCAGCAGCCACGCCAACAGGGGATCTGAGCAGTTCTTC. Translating gives CASSHANRGSEQFF.

This clonotype showed up just a few times. The CDR3 protein is CSVGQGNEQFF. Here the CDR3 DNA reads TGCAGCGTTGGGCAGGGCAATGAGCAGTTCTTC. The rearrangement links TRBV29-1 to TRBJ2-1, with D tentatively TRBD1 (5 bases). V gave up 4 bases and J gave up 6 bases, with 7 bases separating them. There are 11 residues in the CDR3. CDR1 is SQVTM, CDR2 ANQGSEA, per germline.

The count of this clonotype is one. The genes are TRBV20-1 and TRBJ2-3, with a possible D match to TRBD2 (5 bases). The V gene lost 3 bases and the J gene lost 0 bases, with 10 bases spanning the gap. In germline, CDR1 is DFQATT, CDR2 SNEGSKA (reference sequence). CDR3 length: 14 residues. The CDR3 DNA reads TGCAGTGCTAGCGGGGAACCTAGCACAGATACGCAGTATTTT. This sequence encodes CSASGEPSTDTQYF.

J is TRBJ2-5 and V is TRBV29-1; D call uncertain. The CDR3 loop spans 11 amino acids. The V end was cut by 1 base, the J end by 5 bases, with 5 bases between. Per the germline V gene, CDR1 is SQVTM and CDR2 is ANQGSEA. The DNA for the CDR3 is TGCAGCGTTGAAGTTAGTGAGACCCAGTACTTC. This sequence encodes CSVEVSETQYF.

The V and J genes are TRBV11-1 and TRBJ2-5; D is possibly TRBD1 (5 bases). The CDR3 is 20 amino acids. V was trimmed by 1 base and J by 1 base, leaving 25 bases between them. Germline CDR1 reads SGHAT; CDR2 reads FQDESV (reference sequence). The CDR3, as DNA: TGTGCCAGCAGCTTAGGATTAAGTGGCAACGCCTCAAGGGGCCAAGAGACCCAGTACTTC. This translates into CASSLGLSGNASRGQETQYF. The full variable domain, rest sourced from reference TRBV11-1 and TRBJ2-5, is EAEVAQSPRYKITEKSQAVAFWCDPISGHATLYWYRQILGQGPELLVQFQDESVVDDSQLPKDRFSAERLKGVDSTLKIQPAELGDSAMYLCASSLGLSGNASRGQETQYFGPGTRLLVL.

A few counts support this clonotype. The chain combines TRBV6-5 with TRBJ2-7; TRBD2 is a possible D gene (6 bases). Looked up from germline, CDR1 is MNHEY and CDR2 is SVGAGI. V gave up 1 base and J gave up 0 bases, with 10 bases separating them. The CDR3 sequence is 15 residues long. The CDR3 nucleotides read TGTGCCAGCAGTTACTTTGATAGCGGCTCCTACGAGCAGTACTTC. Encoded protein: CASSYFDSGSYEQYF.

This clonotype came up many times. This sequence joins TRBV5-1 and TRBJ2-3; D tentatively reads TRBD1 or TRBD2 (5 bases each). CDR3 size: 13 residues. Trimming took 5 bases from V and 4 from J, leaving 11 bases between them. Germline lookup yields CDR1 SGHRS and CDR2 YFSETQ. The CDR3 protein is CASRGTSADTQYF. For the CDR3, the DNA is TGCGCCAGCAGGGGGACGTCGGCAGATACGCAGTATTTT.